This T cell receptor (beta chain) stems from a study of blood T cell repertoires in COVID-19. Study background: T cells, B-cell-depleted T cells, or PBMCs provided the cDNA or gDNA that served as material.

Trimming at V came to 4 bases and at J to 10 bases, leaving 10 bases not matched to a gene. This CDR3 has 14 amino acids. CDR1 is LNHDA and CDR2 is SQIVND in the germline V gene (reference sequence). Original methodology: Amplification of reference gene primers provided the estimated nucleated cell counts. The method was immunoSEQ multiplex PCR; TCRdb's version includes in-frame clones alone and lacks a portion of them. V and J calls plus clone size are reproduced from that table; the DNA served to infer D and trimming. Among hundreds of thousands of clones, 80% to 90% were seen once, and the ten largest hold about 1.6%.

This sequence joins TRBV19 and TRBJ1-1; 9 bases are shared with TRBD1. Sequenced material: peripheral blood. This sequence was found in a woman in her 40s who had recovered from COVID-19. The CDR3: CASSTQDRGSLAFF. The CDR3 coding sequence is TGTGCCAGTAGTACTCAGGACAGGGGATCTCTAGCTTTCTTT.